This record covers a single TCR beta chain. Its target is unknown. This sample stems from a study of T cell repertoires in cytomegalovirus infection. Study at large: Newly reported HLA-C-restricted and thoroughly characterized HLA-B-restricted CMV epitopes were employed.

The ends were cut back, 3 bases at V and 10 bases at J, with 13 bases in the middle. The CDR3 has 14 amino acids. Germline loops: CDR1 MNHEY, CDR2 SMNVEV (reference sequence). Study-wide results and caveats: Clonotype analysis showed dominance of the ex vivo response by HLA-C-restricted CMV-specific TCR beta clonotypes. Cumulative public TCR beta family frequency identified CMV carriers with the relevant HLA.

TCRdb processed the reads anew with MiXCR; each CDR3 protein has one entry. In the table there are 750,000 to 950,000 distinct CDR3 sequences, approximately 32% of which are singletons. Sequences were derived from cultured CD8+ T cells from PBMCs, sampled from culture after CMV antigen stimulation. The receptor was derived from a human donor in good health (CMV status not recorded). Some clones in this sample may be carry-over from other donors' samples. This rearrangement joins TRBV27 to TRBJ1-6; D is unclear. CDR3 loop: CASSFGHEYSPLHF. As DNA, the CDR3 is TGTGCCAGCAGTTTCGGGCACGAATACTCACCCCTCCACTTT.